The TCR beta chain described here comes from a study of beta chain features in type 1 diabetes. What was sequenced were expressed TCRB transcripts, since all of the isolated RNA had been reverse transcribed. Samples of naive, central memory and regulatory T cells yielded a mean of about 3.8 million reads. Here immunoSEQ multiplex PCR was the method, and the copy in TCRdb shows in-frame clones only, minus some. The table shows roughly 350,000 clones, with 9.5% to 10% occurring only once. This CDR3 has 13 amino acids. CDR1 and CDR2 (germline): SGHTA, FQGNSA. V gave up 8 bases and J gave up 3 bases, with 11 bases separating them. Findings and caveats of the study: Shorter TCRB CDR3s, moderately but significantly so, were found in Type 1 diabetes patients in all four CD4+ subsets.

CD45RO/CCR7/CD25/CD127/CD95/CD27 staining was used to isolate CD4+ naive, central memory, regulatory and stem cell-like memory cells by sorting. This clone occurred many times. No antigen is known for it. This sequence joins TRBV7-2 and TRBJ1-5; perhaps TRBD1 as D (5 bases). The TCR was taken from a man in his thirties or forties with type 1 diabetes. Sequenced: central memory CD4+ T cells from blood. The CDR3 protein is CASGQEANQPQHF. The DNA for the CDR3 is TGTGCCAGCGGACAAGAGGCCAATCAGCCCCAGCATTTT.